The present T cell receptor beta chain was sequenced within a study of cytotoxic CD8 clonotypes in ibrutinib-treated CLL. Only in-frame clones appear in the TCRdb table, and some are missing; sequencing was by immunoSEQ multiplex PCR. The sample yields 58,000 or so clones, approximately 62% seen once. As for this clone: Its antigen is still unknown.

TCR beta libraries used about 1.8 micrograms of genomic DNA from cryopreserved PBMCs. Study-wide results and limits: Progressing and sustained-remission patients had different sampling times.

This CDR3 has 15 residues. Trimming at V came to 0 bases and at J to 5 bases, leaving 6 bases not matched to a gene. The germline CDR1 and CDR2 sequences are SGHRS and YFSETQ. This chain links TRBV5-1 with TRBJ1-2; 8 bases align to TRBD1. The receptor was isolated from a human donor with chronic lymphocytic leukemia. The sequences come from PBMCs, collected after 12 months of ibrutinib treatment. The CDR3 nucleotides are TGCGCCAGCAGCTTGGACTATGGGACAGGATATGGCTACACCTTC. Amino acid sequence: CASSLDYGTGYGYTF.